Following are 28 T cell receptor beta chains from one sample sequenced in a study of vaccination effects on CD4 cells after COVID-19. No antigen has been assigned to these receptors. Antigen-specific CD4+ T cells expanded by the ViraFEST assay with viral peptide pools were then sequenced. Culturing for approximately 10 days preceded CD4+ T cell isolation. Each person got two doses of an mRNA SARS-CoV-2 vaccine, BNT162b2 or mRNA-1273. Profiled with immunoSEQ multiplex PCR; TCRdb holds only in-frame clones, not every one. This table has 30,000 to 40,000 clones, roughly 79% appearing once. The sequences come from CD4+ T cells from PBMCs cultured with HCoV-NL63 spike peptides, collected after COVID-19 vaccination. The receptors here all came from a human donor who received a COVID-19 vaccine. Some clones in this sample may be carry-over from other donors' samples.

This clone appeared once. This sequence joins TRBV9 and TRBJ2-1, with a weak D call TRBD2 (5 bases). V lost 5 bases and J 5 bases, leaving 14 bases between the germline ends. Germline assignment: CDR1 SGDLS and CDR2 YYNGEE. The CDR3 has 14 amino acids. Here the CDR3 DNA reads TGTGCCAGCAGTGCTACCGGGAATCACAATGAGCAGTTCTTC. Residues: CASSATGNHNEQFF.

The chain couples TRBV7-8 to TRBJ1-3, with D unresolved. V gave up 4 bases and J gave up 0 bases, with 19 bases separating them. This CDR3 comprises 18 residues. Germline V gene data show CDR1 as SGHVS and CDR2 as FQNEAQ. In nucleotides, the CDR3 is TGTGCCAGCAGCTCGAGGGATTTCGGCCAAATCTCTGGAAACACCATATATTTT. Its protein is CASSSRDFGQISGNTIYF.

The CDR3 sequence: CATSTFGSYNEQFF. DNA of the CDR3: TGTGCCACCTCCACGTTTGGCTCCTACAATGAGCAGTTCTTC. The gene calls are TRBV19 and TRBJ2-1; D is unclear. Germline CDR1 is LNHDA and CDR2 is SQIVND (reference sequence). The CDR3 consists of 14 residues. Deletions cut 10 bases from V and 0 bases from J, with 13 bases between.

V and J are TRBV3-1 (or the pseudogene TRBV3-2) and TRBJ1-5, with D tentatively TRBD1 (5 bases). The CDR3 contains 20 residues. Looked up from germline, CDR1 is LGHDT and CDR2 is YNNKEL (reference sequence). V was pared by 4 bases and J by 0 bases, with 25 bases between. The CDR3 coding sequence is TGTGCCAGCAGCCTAGGAAGGGGCGCAGAGGGGCACTATAGCAATCAGCCCCAGCATTTT. Translated, it gives CASSLGRGAEGHYSNQPQHF.

The CDR3 is CASSRLGDRIRTDTQYF. CDR3 coding DNA: TGTGCCAGCAGCCGATTGGGGGACAGGATACGCACAGATACGCAGTATTTT. The V gene is TRBV5-5, the J gene TRBJ2-3; the match to TRBD1 covers 8 bases. The CDR3 spans 17 residues. Germline assignment: CDR1 SGHKS and CDR2 YYEKEE (reference sequence). Trimming took 4 bases from V and 1 from J; bases not matched to a gene: 11.

V gene TRBV13 combines with J gene TRBJ2-7, with TRBD2 matching over 13 bases. Germline assignment: CDR1 PRHDT and CDR2 FYEKMQ (reference sequence). CDR3 length equals 13 residues. The ends lost 9 bases at V and 6 bases at J; junction bases unmatched: 5. Written as DNA, the CDR3 is TGTGCCAGTCAGAGACTAGCGGGGGGCGAGCAGTACGTC. It is translated as CASQRLAGGEQYV.

This clone was seen more than once but under ten times. The chain links TRBV12-5 to TRBJ2-1, with D perhaps given as TRBD1 or TRBD2 (5 bases each). Germline V lookup: CDR1 LGHNT, CDR2 FRNRAP. The CDR3 is 16 amino acids. V was pared by 1 base and J by 9 bases, with 19 bases between. This chain's CDR3 is CASGLGGSPAGGEQFF. The CDR3 region has the DNA TGTGCTAGTGGTTTGGGGGGCAGCCCGGCGGGTGGTGAGCAGTTCTTC. The whole variable domain, filled in from reference TRBV12-5 and TRBJ2-1, reads DARVTQTPRHKVTEMGQEVTMRCQPILGHNTVFWYRQTMMQGLELLAYFRNRAPLDDSGMPKDRFSAEMPDATLATLKIQPSEPRDSAVYFCASGLGGSPAGGEQFFGPGTRLTVL.

This rearrangement joins TRBV12-5 to TRBJ2-4; 11 nucleotides line up with TRBD1. The CDR3 spans 14 residues. V was pared by 4 bases and J by 6 bases, with 2 bases of the junction left unmatched. Germline lookup yields CDR1 LGHNT and CDR2 FRNRAP. This CDR3 reads CASGSGTGGNIQYF. In nucleotides, the CDR3 is TGTGCTAGTGGTTCCGGGACAGGGGGAAACATTCAGTACTTC.

This sequence joins TRBV5-1 and TRBJ1-2; D remains unclear. V lost 3 bases and J 4 bases, leaving 16 bases between the germline ends. The length of the CDR3 is 15 residues. CDR1 SGHRS and CDR2 YFSETQ come from the germline V gene. CDR3 amino acids: CASSSDGTVFYGYTF. CDR3 nucleotide sequence: TGCGCCAGCAGCTCCGACGGTACAGTTTTCTATGGCTACACCTTC.

The CDR3 here is CASRGSRLANEQFF. CDR3 in DNA: TGTGCCAGCAGGGGATCGAGACTAGCGAATGAGCAGTTCTTC. This chain joins TRBV27 and TRBJ2-1; 8 positions match TRBD2. The V gene end was trimmed by 6 bases and the J gene end by 7 bases; junction bases not matched to a gene: 8. The CDR3 sequence is 14 residues long. CDR1 and CDR2 (germline): MNHEY, SMNVEV (reference sequence).

The chain is built from TRBV18 and TRBJ1-1; D not certain. The ends were cut back, 6 bases at V and 0 bases at J, with 14 bases in the middle. This CDR3 is 15 amino acids long. Germline-derived CDR1 and CDR2 are KGHSH and LQKENI. CDR3 nucleotides: TGTGCCAGCTCCACCAGGCCGACCGTGAACACTGAAGCTTTCTTT. Its translation: CASSTRPTVNTEAFF.

The genes are TRBV2 and TRBJ2-3; TRBD2 matches at 8 bases. The V gene end was trimmed by 6 bases and the J gene end by 0 bases; junction bases not matched to a gene: 11. The CDR3 has 17 amino acids. The germline gives CDR1 SNHLY, CDR2 FYNNEI. The CDR3: CASRARAASGSTDTQYF. DNA for the CDR3: TGTGCCAGCAGGGCAAGGGCGGCTAGCGGGAGCACAGATACGCAGTATTTT.

The CDR3 DNA reads as TGTGCCAGCAGCTTAGTAGGGGCGAGGGGTGATGAAAAACTGTTTTTT. This translates into CASSLVGARGDEKLFF. The J gene is TRBJ1-4, the V gene TRBV7-2; maybe TRBD1 (5 bases). Trimming pared 1 base from V and 6 bases from J, leaving 15 bases between. This CDR3 is built from 16 residues. The germline CDR1 and CDR2 sequences are SGHTA and FQGNSA. Full variable domain (outside the CDR3, taken from reference TRBV7-2 and TRBJ1-4): GAGVSQSPSNKVTEKGKDVELRCDPISGHTALYWYRQSLGQGLEFLIYFQGNSAPDKSGLPSDRFSAERTGGSVSTLTIQRTQQEDSAVYLCASSLVGARGDEKLFFGSGTQLSVL.

V gene TRBV18 combines with J gene TRBJ1-1; D may be TRBD1 (6 bases). This CDR3 is 15 amino acids long. Trimming shortened V by 4 bases and J by 3 bases, and 15 bases separated the two germline ends. The germline gives CDR1 KGHSH, CDR2 LQKENI. The chain's CDR3 is CASSRSGESDTEAFF. The CDR3 DNA follows: TGTGCCAGCTCACGATCAGGGGAGTCGGACACTGAAGCTTTCTTT.

In DNA form, the CDR3 reads TGTGCCAGCTCACCACCGGTTCAAGGGCGCCGTAGCAATCAGCCCCAGCATTTT. Protein product: CASSPPVQGRRSNQPQHF. J is TRBJ1-5 and V is TRBV18; D is unclear. Trimming took 0 bases from V and 0 from J, leaving 15 bases between them. This CDR3 is 18 amino acids long. Germline lookup yields CDR1 KGHSH and CDR2 LQKENI.

The CDR3 protein is CASRTDRGLNQPQHF. In DNA, the CDR3 is TGCGCCAGCAGAACAGACAGGGGGCTCAATCAGCCCCAGCATTTT. The chain uses TRBV10-2 and TRBJ1-5, with 10 bases fitting TRBD1. The CDR3 is 15 amino acids. The V gene's germline CDR1 is WSHSY and CDR2 SAAADI. The V segment lost 6 bases and the J segment 3 bases; nucleotides outside the gene matches: 5.

The J gene is TRBJ2-3, the V gene TRBV7-3; 8 bases line up with TRBD1. Germline loops: CDR1 SGHTA, CDR2 FQGTGA. Trimming removed 2 bases from V and 5 bases from J; junction bases left unmatched: 6. The CDR3 spans 15 residues. The CDR3 coding sequence is TGTGCCAGCAGCTTAGGGGCACAGGGGGGAGATACGCAGTATTTT. Amino acid sequence: CASSLGAQGGDTQYF.

The chain combines TRBV6-2 or TRBV6-3 with TRBJ2-1, with D perhaps TRBD1 or TRBD2 (5 bases each). The CDR3 sequence is 15 residues long. Germline values: CDR1 MNHEY, CDR2 SVGEGT. V lost 5 bases and J lost 0, with 11 bases in between. The CDR3 nucleotides read TGTGCCAGCAGTAGTGGGGACCCCTCCTACAATGAGCAGTTCTTC. Its translation is CASSSGDPSYNEQFF.

This clone was observed a handful of times. V usage is TRBV5-1 and J usage is TRBJ1-6, with 8 bases lining up with TRBD1. The V segment lost 3 bases and the J segment 10 bases; nucleotides outside the gene matches: 12. Germline CDR1 reads SGHRS; CDR2 reads YFSETQ. The CDR3 consists of 16 residues. The chain's CDR3 is CASSSGQGHTESPLHF. CDR3 coding DNA: TGCGCCAGCAGCTCCGGACAGGGCCACACTGAGTCACCCCTCCACTTT.

The J gene is TRBJ1-4, the V gene TRBV7-2; D is unclear. Germline assignment: CDR1 SGHTA and CDR2 FQGNSA. The CDR3 runs to 15 residues. V lost 4 bases and J lost 0, with 9 bases in between. For the CDR3, the DNA is TGTGCCAGCAGCTCCAAACAGTCAACTAATGAAAAACTGTTTTTT. The encoded protein is CASSSKQSTNEKLFF.

The V and J genes are TRBV4-1 and TRBJ2-1; a weak D match, TRBD2 (6 bases). The CDR3 loop spans 16 amino acids. V dropped 6 bases and J dropped 5 bases, with 20 bases sitting between them. Looked up from germline, CDR1 is MGHRA and CDR2 is YSYEKL. CDR3 DNA sequence: TGCGCCAGCAGGCCCGGAGGGCTACTTTCGGACAATGAGCAGTTCTTC. Its protein product is CASRPGGLLSDNEQFF.

The chain recombines TRBV4-1 with TRBJ1-2; D is perhaps TRBD1 (6 bases). From germline, CDR1 is MGHRA and CDR2 YSYEKL. The germline V and J ends were trimmed by 5 bases and 7 bases, with 17 bases remaining between them. The CDR3 covers 14 residues. The CDR3 is CASSEPGGGSGYTF. The CDR3 DNA follows: TGCGCCAGCAGCGAACCCGGAGGGGGATCTGGCTACACCTTC.

The rearrangement uses TRBV30 and TRBJ2-3, with 8 bases aligning to TRBD1. The V segment lost 2 bases and the J segment 5 bases; nucleotides outside the gene matches: 3. This CDR3 is built from 13 residues. Looked up from germline, CDR1 is GTSNPN and CDR2 is SVGIG (reference sequence). CDR3 nucleotides: TGTGCCTGGAGTTTCAGGGGGCAAGATACGCAGTATTTT. It encodes CAWSFRGQDTQYF.

The count of this clone is one. The chain couples TRBV19 to TRBJ1-5, with D maybe TRBD1 (5 bases). Trimming stripped 5 bases from V and 4 bases from J, with 12 bases between. CDR3 size: 14 residues. Germline V gene sequence: CDR1 LNHDA, CDR2 SQIVND (reference sequence). Here the CDR3 DNA reads TGTGCCAGTAGTTTCACAGGATTTAATCAGCCCCAGCATTTT. Protein product: CASSFTGFNQPQHF.

This clone was observed a single time. This chain joins TRBV2 and TRBJ1-1; TRBD1 aligns across 8 bases. This CDR3 spans 14 amino acids. In germline, CDR1 is SNHLY, CDR2 FYNNEI. V shed 7 bases, J shed 5 bases, and the junction held 9 bases outside the gene matches. Written as DNA, the CDR3 is TGTGCCAGCACCCGGGTGACAGGGGAGACTGAAGCTTTCTTT. This encodes CASTRVTGETEAFF.

In its sample, this clone was seen a few times. This rearrangement joins TRBV5-1 to TRBJ1-3; no definite D call. V was trimmed by 2 bases and J by 0 bases, leaving 6 bases between them. The CDR3 runs to 14 residues. Germline CDR1 reads SGHRS; CDR2 reads YFSETQ. CDR3 sequence reads: CASSLEGSGNTIYF. The CDR3 region has the DNA TGCGCCAGCAGCTTAGAGGGCTCTGGAAACACCATATATTTT.

This clone was counted only a few times. The V call is TRBV7-9, the J call TRBJ1-1, with D perhaps matching TRBD1 (5 bases). Germline V gene lookup returns CDR1 SEHNR and CDR2 FQNEAQ (reference sequence). V lost 5 bases, J lost 0 bases, and 13 bases lay in between. CDR3 length equals 15 residues. The CDR3 DNA sequence: TGTGCCAGCAGCCTCCGGGACGGCATGAACACTGAAGCTTTCTTT. Translating it yields CASSLRDGMNTEAFF.

This clone has just a few counts. Because the CDR3's place on the DNA is in doubt, the DNA is left out and the CDR3 is given as listed by TCRdb. The V call is TRBV25-1, the J call TRBJ2-5. The CDR3 is 13 residues long, ends included. Germline CDR1 MGHDK, CDR2 SYGVNS. CDR3 amino acids: CASSSSIQETQYF.